Shown below are 9 T cell receptor beta chains from a single sample sequenced in a study of blood T cell repertoires in COVID-19. The data were produced by immunoSEQ multiplex PCR, yet TCRdb's version contains in-frame clones alone and is incomplete. The sample yields around 73,000 clones, roughly 80% seen once. The material sequenced was peripheral blood. These receptor sequences come from a human donor in a cohort sampled during active COVID-19.

This clone occurred once. The J gene is TRBJ2-1, the V gene TRBV9; 11 bases align to TRBD2. The CDR3 loop spans 16 amino acids. V lost 1 base, J lost 9 bases, and 9 bases stayed unmatched. Germline CDR1 reads SGDLS; CDR2 reads YYNGEE. The DNA for the CDR3 is TGTGCCAGCAGCGTAAGGGTTAGCGGGGGGGCCGGTGAGCAGTTCTTC. Amino acids: CASSVRVSGGAGEQFF.

This clone has just a few counts. This chain connects TRBV9 to TRBJ2-7, with 7 bases identical to TRBD1. Germline CDR1 is SGDLS and CDR2 is YYNGEE. V gave up 2 bases and J gave up 0 bases; unmatched junction bases: 5. The CDR3 spans 15 residues. The CDR3 region has the DNA TGTGCCAGCAGCGTCGGGACAGTTAGCTCCTACGAGCAGTACTTC. Translation gives CASSVGTVSSYEQYF.

The gene calls are TRBV10-3 and TRBJ1-6; no firm D call. Trimming left V 2 bases short and J 4 bases short, with 6 bases between. The CDR3 is 14 amino acids. The germline V gene encodes CDR1 ENHRY and CDR2 SYGVKD. CDR3 in amino acids: CAISEPEYNSPLHF. The CDR3, as DNA: TGTGCCATCAGTGAGCCCGAGTATAATTCACCCCTCCACTTT.

This clone was seen more than once but under ten times. V gene TRBV19 combines with J gene TRBJ2-3; 10 positions agree with TRBD1. Germline V CDR1 and CDR2: LNHDA, SQIVND (reference sequence). After removal of 6 bases from V and 3 bases from J, the junction contained 6 bases not matched to a gene. The CDR3 covers 15 residues. For the CDR3, the DNA is TGTGCCAGTAGGGACAGGGGGTTTGGTACAGATACGCAGTATTTT. Amino acids: CASRDRGFGTDTQYF. Full variable domain (rest looked up from reference TRBV19 and TRBJ2-3): DGGITQSPKYLFRKEGQNVTLSCEQNLNHDAMYWYRQDPGQGLRLIYYSQIVNDFQKGDIAEGYSVSREKKESFPLTVTSAQKNPTAFYLCASRDRGFGTDTQYFGPGTRLTVL.

The chain couples TRBV7-2 to TRBJ2-4, with 10 nucleotides matching TRBD1. CDR1 is SGHTA and CDR2 is FQGNSA in the germline V gene. The CDR3 is made up of 19 amino acids. J gave up 1 base and V 1 base, and 10 bases lay outside the gene matches. The CDR3 loop reads CASSLVWDRGYRAKNIQYF. In DNA, the CDR3 is TGTGCCAGCAGCTTAGTTTGGGACAGGGGATATCGGGCCAAAAACATTCAGTACTTC.

This chain links TRBV20-1 with TRBJ1-2; possibly TRBD1 for D (5 bases). The germline V gene encodes CDR1 DFQATT and CDR2 SNEGSKA (reference sequence). V was trimmed by 3 bases and J by 3 bases, leaving 20 bases between them. This CDR3 comprises 16 residues. DNA of the CDR3: TGCAGTGCTAGTCGATATACAGGTGTGCAAGACTATGGCTACACCTTC. Amino acid sequence: CSASRYTGVQDYGYTF.

V gene TRBV4-3 combines with J gene TRBJ1-4; TRBD1 might be the D (5 bases). Germline V gives CDR1 LGHNA, CDR2 YSLEER. The CDR3 contains 14 residues. The V gene lost 1 base and the J gene lost 5 bases, with 8 bases spanning the gap. Written as DNA, the CDR3 is TGCGCCAGCAGCCAAGGACAGTCAAATGAAAAACTGTTTTTT. Its protein is CASSQGQSNEKLFF.

The rearrangement joins TRBV11-2 to TRBJ2-7, with a tentative D call TRBD1 (6 bases). The germline CDR1 and CDR2 sequences are SGHAT and FQNNGV. The CDR3 runs 15 residues. Trimming left V 1 base short and J 4 bases short, with 14 bases between. The CDR3 nucleotides read TGTGCCAGCAGCTTAGGGACAGCCTTCGGGTACGAGCAGTACTTC. This sequence encodes CASSLGTAFGYEQYF.

V and J are TRBV6-5 and TRBJ2-7, with D tentatively TRBD2 (5 bases). V was pared by 7 bases and J by 1 base, with 11 bases between. The CDR3 is 13 amino acids. The germline gives CDR1 MNHEY, CDR2 SVGAGI. The CDR3 protein is CASTARGSYEQYF. The DNA for the CDR3 is TGTGCCAGCACCGCCCGGGGATCCTACGAGCAGTACTTC.